These 2 T cell receptor beta chains were all obtained from the same sample, sequenced in a study of blood T cells in healthy people across ages. Together with a sample-barcoded 5' primer, a J-beta primer mix was included in a second PCR lasting about 6 to 12 cycles. MiXCR, run by TCRdb on the 5' RACE reads, gives a single entry per CDR3 protein. In the table there are around 500,000 distinct CDR3 sequences, about 45% of which are singletons. The sequencing input was blood. The receptors stem from a man older than 75 in good health.

V gene TRBV4-1 combines with J gene TRBJ2-1; 9 positions match TRBD1. Per the germline V gene, CDR1 is MGHRA and CDR2 is YSYEKL. V was clipped by 1 base and J by 5 bases; unmatched bases: 6. The CDR3 totals 16 residues. CDR3 protein: CASSQASGQGHNEQFF. The CDR3 bases are TGCGCCAGCAGCCAAGCTTCGGGACAGGGACACAATGAGCAGTTCTTC.

The chain recombines TRBV4-1 with TRBJ1-5; possibly TRBD1 for D (6 bases). V shed 0 bases and J shed 1 base, with 13 bases lying between them. The CDR3 runs 17 residues. Germline-derived CDR1 and CDR2 are MGHRA and YSYEKL. CDR3 in amino acids: CASSQDRAGASNQPQHF. The CDR3 DNA sequence: TGCGCCAGCAGCCAAGACAGGGCGGGGGCGAGCAATCAGCCCCAGCATTTT.